The following is a TCR beta chain sequence with its context. Self-reported history from a screening survey and questionnaire set each donor's cohort. As processed by the authors: By means of reference gene primer amplification, nucleated cell counts were estimated. The protocol was immunoSEQ multiplex PCR, while the TCRdb copy is restricted to in-frame clones and leaves out a portion. Clone size and V and J calls were adopted from that table, with D and trimming inferred from the DNA. This table holds approximately 220,000 clones, 75% to 90% found once. The source of the sample is a study of blood T cell repertoires in COVID-19. Overall study context: COVID-19 samples from acute and convalescent phases originated in the United States, Italy and Spain. In each case, the material was cDNA or gDNA derived from T cells, B-cell-depleted T cells, or PBMCs.

V dropped 3 bases and J dropped 3; count of bases not matched to a gene: 7. This CDR3 comprises 17 residues. The germline V gene has CDR1 SGHRS and CDR2 YFSETQ. Sequenced input: PBMCs or T cells enriched from blood (not recorded which). This sequence was found in a woman under 30 in a cohort exposed to, infected with or recovered from COVID-19 (not recorded which). This chain uses TRBV5-1 with TRBJ2-3; 13 bases are a match to TRBD2. DNA of the CDR3: TGCGCCAGCAGCTGGGGACTAGCGGGATCCGGGACAGATACGCAGTATTTT. This codes for CASSWGLAGSGTDTQYF.